The 25 T cell receptor beta chains presented below share a single source sample, sequenced in a study of sequential checkpoint blockade in melanoma. Clones were sequenced by immunoSEQ multiplex PCR, and TCRdb holds only the in-frame ones, with some missing. The sample holds about 13,000 clones, approximately 78% seen once. Treatment defined: randomized to nivolumab then ipilimumab (arm A) or the reverse (arm B). Material: CD8+ T cells sorted from blood (inferred from file names), obtained from a patient given nivolumab and ipilimumab in sequence. The source is a human donor with melanoma.

The rearrangement joins TRBV6-6 to TRBJ1-1, with 9 bases matching TRBD1. The CDR3 length is 14 residues. V gave up 2 bases and J gave up 6 bases; unmatched junction bases: 4. Per the germline V gene, CDR1 is MNHNY and CDR2 is SVGAGI (reference sequence). The CDR3 sequence: CASSYVQGASEAFF. DNA for the CDR3: TGTGCCAGCAGTTACGTACAGGGGGCCTCTGAAGCTTTCTTT.

The chain employs TRBV16 and TRBJ2-7; D might be TRBD2 (6 bases). V lost 0 bases, J lost 0 bases, and 9 bases lay in between. The CDR3 has 15 residues. CDR1 and CDR2 (germline): KGHSY, FQNENV. CDR3 DNA sequence: TGTGCCAGCAGCCAATCGGGGGGTGGCTCCTACGAGCAGTACTTC. It is translated as CASSQSGGGSYEQYF.

The chain is built from TRBV27 and TRBJ2-3; D gene uncertain. Per germline, CDR1 MNHEY and CDR2 SMNVEV (reference sequence). The CDR3 extends over 14 amino acids. V shed 4 bases and J shed 2 bases, with 10 bases lying between them. CDR3 nucleotide sequence: TGTGCCAGCAGTTCTAACTTATACACAGATACGCAGTATTTT. Translation gives CASSSNLYTDTQYF.

The chain links TRBV4-1 to TRBJ1-5, with D perhaps matching TRBD1 (6 bases). The V end was cut by 0 bases, the J end by 4 bases, with 10 bases between. The germline CDR1 and CDR2 sequences are MGHRA and YSYEKL. The CDR3 is 15 residues long. CDR3 coding DNA: TGCGCCAGCAGCCAAGAAAGGCAGGGGAATCAGCCCCAGCATTTT. Protein sequence: CASSQERQGNQPQHF.

This sequence joins TRBV7-9 and TRBJ1-3; 10 bases are shared with TRBD1. J was trimmed by 4 bases and V by 4 bases; bases with no gene match: 7. The CDR3 extends over 16 amino acids. Germline lookup yields CDR1 SEHNR and CDR2 FQNEAQ (reference sequence). The CDR3 sequence is CASSSGTGALGNTIYF. DNA of the CDR3: TGTGCCAGCAGCTCCGGGACAGGGGCCCTGGGAAACACCATATATTTT.

J is TRBJ1-1 and V is TRBV4-3, with D perhaps matching TRBD1 (6 bases). The CDR3 is 13 amino acids. V was clipped by 4 bases and J by 10 bases, with 16 bases between them. The germline V gene has CDR1 LGHNA and CDR2 YSLEER. For the CDR3, the DNA is TGCGCCAGCAGCCGGGACAATCTCAGCGGAGCTTTCTTT. Translation gives CASSRDNLSGAFF.

The V call is TRBV6-5, the J call TRBJ2-3; possible D gene TRBD1, 6 bases. Trimming took 4 bases from V and 0 from J, leaving 14 bases between them. Per the germline V gene, CDR1 is MNHEY and CDR2 is SVGAGI. CDR3 length: 16 residues. The CDR3 DNA sequence: TGTGCCAGCAGTTTAACAGGGCCGAAAAGCACAGATACGCAGTATTTT. Protein: CASSLTGPKSTDTQYF.

This clone has only a few counts. The chain couples TRBV27 to TRBJ2-1; TRBD2 matches at 9 bases. The CDR3 length is 15 residues. Germline CDR1 MNHEY, CDR2 SMNVEV (reference sequence). V shed 8 bases, J shed 6 bases, and the junction held 11 bases outside the gene matches. The CDR3 region has the DNA TGTGCCAGCTCCCTGGGAGGGCGGGGGGGCAATGAGCAGTTCTTC. Translation gives CASSLGGRGGNEQFF.

This clone was counted between two and nine times. The rearrangement uses TRBV12-5 and TRBJ2-1; 9 bases are a match to TRBD2. Germline values: CDR1 LGHNT, CDR2 FRNRAP. The CDR3 totals 15 residues. V shed 5 bases, J shed 9 bases, and the junction held 11 bases outside the gene matches. Written as DNA, the CDR3 is TGTGCTAGTGGTCCCGCTAGCGGGACTAAGGTTGAGCAGTTCTTC. This translates into CASGPASGTKVEQFF.

This clone was detected only once. CDR3 sequence reads: CASSERQGGYEQYF. The CDR3 DNA reads TGTGCCAGCAGTGAGCGACAGGGGGGCTACGAGCAGTACTTC. The rearrangement uses TRBV6-1 and TRBJ2-7; 9 bases line up with TRBD1. With 3 bases clipped from V and 3 bases from J, the junction kept 3 bases outside the gene matches. Germline V gives CDR1 MNHNS, CDR2 SASEGT. There are 14 residues in the CDR3.

The table lists this clone with a count of one. The rearrangement uses TRBV9 and TRBJ1-2; TRBD1 is a possible D gene (5 bases). The ends were cut back, 0 bases at V and 4 bases at J, with 7 bases in the middle. There are 13 residues in the CDR3. Germline V CDR1 and CDR2: SGDLS, YYNGEE. For the CDR3, the DNA is TGTGCCAGCAGCGTAGGACAGTCCTATGGCTACACCTTC. Translation gives CASSVGQSYGYTF.

V is TRBV6-1 and J is TRBJ1-1, with TRBD1 identical over 7 bases. CDR1 is MNHNS, CDR2 SASEGT, per germline. The ends lost 8 bases at V and 0 bases at J; junction bases unmatched: 3. The CDR3 spans 13 residues. The CDR3 DNA reads TGTGCCAGCGTACAGGGGTTGAACACTGAAGCTTTCTTT. It is translated as CASVQGLNTEAFF.

This clone was seen only a few times. This chain links TRBV5-4 with TRBJ2-2; D is unclear. The length of the CDR3 is 16 residues. Trimming removed 0 bases from V and 7 bases from J, with 16 bases in between. Looked up from germline, CDR1 is SGHNT and CDR2 is YYREEE (reference sequence). The CDR3: CASSLDPYSSIGELFF. In DNA form, the CDR3 reads TGTGCCAGCAGCTTGGATCCCTACTCGAGTATCGGGGAGCTGTTTTTT.

This chain connects TRBV11-1 to TRBJ2-1; 12 positions match TRBD1. V shed 1 base, J shed 7 bases, and the junction held 5 bases outside the gene matches. CDR3 length equals 16 residues. Germline lookup yields CDR1 SGHAT and CDR2 FQDESV (reference sequence). The CDR3: CASSLDGTGGWNEQFF. The CDR3 bases are TGTGCCAGCAGCTTAGATGGGACAGGGGGCTGGAATGAGCAGTTCTTC.

The chain recombines TRBV7-9 with TRBJ1-5, with 7 bases that match TRBD1. The V and J ends lost 5 bases and 4 bases, in that order; junction bases with no gene match: 8. The CDR3 is 15 amino acids. The germline CDR1 and CDR2 sequences are SEHNR and FQNEAQ (reference sequence). The CDR3 protein is CASSQQGLGNQPQHF. The CDR3 DNA follows: TGTGCCAGCAGCCAACAGGGGTTGGGGAATCAGCCCCAGCATTTT. Looking up the rest from reference TRBV7-9 and TRBJ1-5 gives the full variable domain: DTGVSQNPRHKITKRGQNVTFRCDPISEHNRLYWYRQTLGQGPEFLTYFQNEAQLEKSRLLSDRFSAERPKGSFSTLEIQRTEQGDSAMYLCASSQQGLGNQPQHFGDGTRLSIL.

The rearrangement links TRBV27 to TRBJ2-1, with D maybe TRBD2 (6 bases). The CDR3 is made up of 13 amino acids. The V and J ends lost 0 bases and 9 bases respectively, with 9 bases between them. Germline assignment: CDR1 MNHEY and CDR2 SMNVEV (reference sequence). Written as DNA, the CDR3 is TGTGCCAGCAGTTTATCGTCCGGGGGTGAGCAGTTCTTC. This translates into CASSLSSGGEQFF.

The chain combines TRBV5-1 with TRBJ1-3; TRBD1 aligns across 9 bases. Germline lookup yields CDR1 SGHRS and CDR2 YFSETQ. There are 14 residues in the CDR3. The ends lost 5 bases at V and 10 bases at J; junction bases unmatched: 10. The DNA for the CDR3 is TGCGCCAGCAGTCCTGGACAGGGGAAGAGTACCATATATTTT. It specifies CASSPGQGKSTIYF. Using reference TRBV5-1 and TRBJ1-3 for the parts outside the CDR3, the full variable domain is KAGVTQTPRYLIKTRGQQVTLSCSPISGHRSVSWYQQTPGQGLQFLFEYFSETQRNKGNFPGRFSGRQFSNSRSEMNVSTLELGDSALYLCASSPGQGKSTIYFGEGSWLTVV.

As DNA, the CDR3 is TGTGCCAGCAGATCCTCCCGGGAGCTGTTTTTT. Amino acids: CASRSSRELFF. This rearrangement joins TRBV27 to TRBJ2-2; no definite D call. The CDR3 is 11 amino acids. Trimming stripped 6 bases from V and 9 bases from J, with 8 bases between. Germline lookup yields CDR1 MNHEY and CDR2 SMNVEV (reference sequence).

This clone was recorded only once. The gene calls are TRBV29-1 and TRBJ2-7; 9 nucleotides line up with TRBD1. The CDR3 runs to 14 residues. With 6 bases clipped from V and 2 bases from J, the junction kept 8 bases outside the gene matches. Germline CDR1 reads SQVTM; CDR2 reads ANQGSEA. CDR3: CSVRGTGKTYEQYF. Written as DNA, the CDR3 is TGCAGCGTGCGCGGGACAGGGAAAACCTACGAGCAGTACTTC.

CDR3 residues: CASINTGNTEAFF. DNA of the CDR3: TGTGCCAGTATTAATACAGGGAACACTGAAGCTTTCTTT. The genes are TRBV19 and TRBJ1-1; D may be TRBD1 (5 bases). V gave up 7 bases and J gave up 1 base, with 10 bases separating them. There are 13 residues in the CDR3. Germline CDR1 reads LNHDA; CDR2 reads SQIVND (reference sequence).

The genes are TRBV11-2 and TRBJ2-2; TRBD2 matches at 8 bases. The germline gives CDR1 SGHAT, CDR2 FQNNGV. V lost 1 base, J lost 5 bases, and 3 bases stayed unmatched. This CDR3 has 15 amino acids. In nucleotides, the CDR3 is TGTGCCAGCAGCTTAGTGGGCGGGGGGACCGGGGAGCTGTTTTTT. Protein sequence: CASSLVGGGTGELFF.

The rearrangement joins TRBV7-9 to TRBJ2-1, with D possibly being TRBD2 (5 bases). The germline V gene has CDR1 SEHNR and CDR2 FQNEAQ (reference sequence). The V end was cut by 5 bases, the J end by 5 bases, with 13 bases between. This CDR3 region has 14 residues. In nucleotides, the CDR3 is TGTGCCAGCAGCAACGGGAAGACAAACAATGAGCAGTTCTTC. It is translated as CASSNGKTNNEQFF.

The CDR3 DNA follows: TGTGCCACCAGCAGGGAGCTCTCTGGGCAAGAGACCCAGTACTTC. It is translated as CATSRELSGQETQYF. V and J are TRBV15 and TRBJ2-5, with D uncertain. This CDR3 comprises 15 residues. Germline V gene data show CDR1 as LNHNV and CDR2 as YYDKDF (reference sequence). V was cut by 3 bases and J by 2 bases, with 13 bases left in between.

The chain has TRBV6-5 and TRBJ1-2; D not resolved. This CDR3 has 11 residues. CDR1 is MNHEY, CDR2 SVGAGI, per germline. V was shortened by 6 bases and J by 4 bases, with 6 bases between the two germline ends. CDR3 DNA sequence: TGTGCCAGCAGGCGGGGCTATGGCTACACCTTC. Translated, it gives CASRRGYGYTF.

The gene calls are TRBV9 and TRBJ1-4; maybe TRBD1 (6 bases). Trimming took off 3 bases at V and 8 bases at J, with 14 bases between the two ends. The CDR3 has 14 amino acids. CDR1 is SGDLS, CDR2 YYNGEE, per germline. The CDR3 is CASSAGGVGEKLFF. Written as DNA, the CDR3 is TGTGCCAGCAGCGCTGGGGGCGTTGGGGAAAAACTGTTTTTT.